The clone carrying this T cell receptor beta chain has just one count. What it binds is not known. Researchers report immunoSEQ v3.0 was run at survey level. Using immunoSEQ multiplex PCR, the repertoire was profiled, and TCRdb retains in-frame clones only, with some absent. The profile shows around 30,000 clones, 94% of them singletons. The data are from a study of long-term antiretroviral therapy in people with HIV. Every donor contributed at least one pre-ART and at least two post-ART PBMC samples. Regarding the study as a whole: Records did not include ART adherence, viral resistance or therapy changes. Upon ART, diversity increased but remained lower than transplant donor controls. Against controls, HIV repertoires showed narrower ranges of CDR3 length.

This receptor was obtained from a man in his fifties or sixties with HIV. This specimen was unsorted PBMCs, taken more than 7.3 years after starting antiretroviral therapy.

CDR3 protein: CASGLGNYNEQFF. CDR3 DNA: TGTGCTAGTGGTTTGGGGAACTACAATGAGCAGTTCTTC. The chain is built from TRBV12-5 and TRBJ2-1; D gene ambiguous. CDR1 is LGHNT and CDR2 is FRNRAP in the germline V gene. With 1 base removed from V and 3 bases from J, the gap between germline ends came to 4 bases. The CDR3 is 13 residues long.